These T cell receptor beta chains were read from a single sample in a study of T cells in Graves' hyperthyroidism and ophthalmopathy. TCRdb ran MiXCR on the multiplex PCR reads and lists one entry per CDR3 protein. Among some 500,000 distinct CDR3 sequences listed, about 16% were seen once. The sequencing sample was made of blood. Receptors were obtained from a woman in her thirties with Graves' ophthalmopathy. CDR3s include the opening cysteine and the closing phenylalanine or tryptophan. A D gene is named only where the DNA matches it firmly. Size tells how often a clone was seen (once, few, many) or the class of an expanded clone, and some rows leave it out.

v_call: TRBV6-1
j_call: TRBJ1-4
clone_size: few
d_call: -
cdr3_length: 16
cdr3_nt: TGTGCCAGCAAGTCACGGCAGGGAGGGAGAAATGAAAAACTGTTTTTT
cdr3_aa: CASKSRQGGRNEKLFF

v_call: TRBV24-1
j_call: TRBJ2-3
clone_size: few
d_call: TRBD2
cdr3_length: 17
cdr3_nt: TGTGCCACCAGTGACCCCCTACTAGCGGGAGCGTTGGATACGCAGTATTTT
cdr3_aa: CATSDPLLAGALDTQYF

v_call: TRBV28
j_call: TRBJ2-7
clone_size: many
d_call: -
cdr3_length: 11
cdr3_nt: TGTGCCTCAGTGAATACCTACGAGCAGTACTTC
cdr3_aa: CASVNTYEQYF

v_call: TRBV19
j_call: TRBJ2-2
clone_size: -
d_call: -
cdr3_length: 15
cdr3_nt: TGTGCCAGCGCACAGATCTCCTCGAACACCGGGGAGCTGTTTTTT
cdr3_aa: CASAQISSNTGELFF

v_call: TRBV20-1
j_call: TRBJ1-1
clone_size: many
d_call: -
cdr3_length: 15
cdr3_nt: TGCAGTGCTAGTAACCCAGGACAGCTGAACACTGAAGCTTTCTTT
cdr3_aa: CSASNPGQLNTEAFF

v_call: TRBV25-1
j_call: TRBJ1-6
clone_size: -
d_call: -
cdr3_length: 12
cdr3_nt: TGTGCCAGCAGTGTTTATAATTCACCCCTCCACTTT
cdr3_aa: CASSVYNSPLHF

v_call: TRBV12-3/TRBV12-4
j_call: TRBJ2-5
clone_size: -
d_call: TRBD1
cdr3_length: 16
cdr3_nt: TGTGCCAGCAGCAGCCGGGACAGGGGGTACCAAGAGACCCAGTACTTC
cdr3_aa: CASSSRDRGYQETQYF

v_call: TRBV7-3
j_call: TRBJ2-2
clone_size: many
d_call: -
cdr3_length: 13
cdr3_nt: TGTGCCAGCAGCTTAGAATACACCGGGGAGCTGTTTTTT
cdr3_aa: CASSLEYTGELFF

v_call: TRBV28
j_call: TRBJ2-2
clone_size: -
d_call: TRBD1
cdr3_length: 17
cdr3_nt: TGTGCCAGCGCCTACAGGGGGCGTGGGGGGATCACCGGGGAGCTGTTTTTT
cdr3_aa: CASAYRGRGGITGELFF

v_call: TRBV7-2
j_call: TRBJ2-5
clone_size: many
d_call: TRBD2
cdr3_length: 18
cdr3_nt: TGTGCCAGCAGCTTACTAATGCTAGCGGCCTCCATCAAGGAGACCCAGTACTTC
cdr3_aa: CASSLLMLAASIKETQYF

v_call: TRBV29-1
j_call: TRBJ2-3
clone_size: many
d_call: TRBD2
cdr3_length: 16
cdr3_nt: TGCAGCGTTGACCCGCTAGCGGAGGCGACCACAGATACGCAGTATTTT
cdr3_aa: CSVDPLAEATTDTQYF

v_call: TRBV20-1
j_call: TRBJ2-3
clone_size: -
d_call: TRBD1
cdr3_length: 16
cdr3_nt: TGCAGTGCTGCCAGGGACAGGGTGGGCGGCAATCAGCCCCAGTATTTT
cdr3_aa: CSAARDRVGGNQPQYF

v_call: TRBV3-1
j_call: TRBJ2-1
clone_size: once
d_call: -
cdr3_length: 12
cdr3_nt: TGTGCCAGCAGCCACGGACTCACTGAGCAGTTCTTC
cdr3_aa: CASSHGLTEQFF

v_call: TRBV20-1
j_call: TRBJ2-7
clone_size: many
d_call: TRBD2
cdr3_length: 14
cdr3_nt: TGCAGTGCTAGAGATCCCCGCGGGAGTTACGAGCAGTACTTC
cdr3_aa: CSARDPRGSYEQYF

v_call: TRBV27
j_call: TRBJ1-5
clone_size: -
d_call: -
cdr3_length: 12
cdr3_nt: TGTGCCAGCAGTTTAATAGGCGAGCCCCAGCATTTT
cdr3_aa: CASSLIGEPQHF

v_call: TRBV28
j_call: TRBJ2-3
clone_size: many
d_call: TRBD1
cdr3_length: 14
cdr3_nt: TGTGCCAGCAGCCATGGACAGGAACCAGATACGCAGTATTTT
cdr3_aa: CASSHGQEPDTQYF

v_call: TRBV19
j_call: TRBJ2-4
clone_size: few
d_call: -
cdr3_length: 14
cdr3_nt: TGTGCCAGTAGTATAATTGGGGCCAAAAACATTCAGTACTTC
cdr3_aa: CASSIIGAKNIQYF

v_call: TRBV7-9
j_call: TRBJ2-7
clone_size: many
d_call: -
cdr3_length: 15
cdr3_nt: TGTGCCAGCAGCTTCCCGGGTCGCAACCTCTACGAGCAGTACTTC
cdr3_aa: CASSFPGRNLYEQYF

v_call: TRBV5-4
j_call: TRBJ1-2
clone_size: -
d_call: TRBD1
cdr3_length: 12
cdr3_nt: TGTGCCAGCTCACAGGGGAAGGGGAGCTACACCTTC
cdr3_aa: CASSQGKGSYTF

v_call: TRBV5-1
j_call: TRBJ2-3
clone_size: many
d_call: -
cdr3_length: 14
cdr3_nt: TGCGCCAGCAGCTTCCTGGGGCAGGGAGATACGCAGTATTTT
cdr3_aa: CASSFLGQGDTQYF

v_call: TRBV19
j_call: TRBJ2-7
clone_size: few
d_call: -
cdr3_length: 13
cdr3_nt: TGTGCCAGTAGTGGAACGAGACTGGGGGAGCAGTACTTC
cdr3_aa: CASSGTRLGEQYF

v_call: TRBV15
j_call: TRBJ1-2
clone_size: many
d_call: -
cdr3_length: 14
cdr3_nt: TGTGCCACCAGTAGAGACGGGGGACGCTATGGCTACACCTTC
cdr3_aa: CATSRDGGRYGYTF

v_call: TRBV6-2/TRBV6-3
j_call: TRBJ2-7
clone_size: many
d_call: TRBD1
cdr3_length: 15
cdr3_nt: TGTGCCAGCAGTAAACGACCGGGACAGAACTACGAGCAGTACTTC
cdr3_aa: CASSKRPGQNYEQYF

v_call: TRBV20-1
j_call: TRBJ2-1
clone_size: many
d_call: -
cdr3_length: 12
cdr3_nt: TGCAGTGCCAGGGGCCTTTTTAATGAGCAGTTCTTC
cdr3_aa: CSARGLFNEQFF

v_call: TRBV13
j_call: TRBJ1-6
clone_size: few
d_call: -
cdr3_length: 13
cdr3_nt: TGTGCCAGCAGCTTAGACAGGCGTTCACTCCTCCACTTT
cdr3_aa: CASSLDRRSLLHF

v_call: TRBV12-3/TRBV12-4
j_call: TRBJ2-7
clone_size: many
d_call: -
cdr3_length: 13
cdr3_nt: TGTGCCAGCAGTTTAACACAATTATACGAGCAGTACTTC
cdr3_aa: CASSLTQLYEQYF

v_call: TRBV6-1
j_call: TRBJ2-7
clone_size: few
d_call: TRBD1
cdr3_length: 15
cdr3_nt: TGTGCCAGCAGACAGACAGGGGGCTACTATAACGAGCAGTACTTC
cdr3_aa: CASRQTGGYYNEQYF